This T cell receptor (beta chain) was identified in a study of blood T cell repertoires in COVID-19. Background on the study: COVID-19 samples from acute and convalescent phases originated in the United States, Italy and Spain. The cDNA or gDNA used as material had been derived from T cells, B-cell-depleted T cells, or PBMCs.

The CDR3 consists of 12 residues. Germline CDR1 and CDR2: SNHLY and FYNNEI. V lost 2 bases to trimming and J lost 12 bases, with 13 bases between them. As handled by the study authors: Amplification of reference gene primers was used by the study to estimate nucleated cell counts. The repertoire was sequenced with immunoSEQ multiplex PCR; TCRdb's copy has only in-frame clones and lacks some. V, J and clone size are taken as reported in that table, and D and trimming were inferred from the DNA itself. The repertoire holds 150,000 to 200,000 clones, with about 81% as singletons. This chain connects TRBV2 to TRBJ1-2; D remains unclear. The TCR was taken from a woman aged 65 to 85 with acute or convalescent COVID-19. Sequencing input: peripheral blood. CDR3 coding DNA: TGTGCCAGCAGTGAAAAGGGAGTTGAGGACACCTTC. Its translation: CASSEKGVEDTF.